The source of this T cell receptor beta chain is a study of blood T cell repertoires in COVID-19. Across the study: Samples taken during acute and convalescent COVID-19 were collected in the United States, Italy and Spain. Sample material is recorded as cDNA or gDNA derived from T cells, B-cell-depleted T cells, or PBMCs.

In the source study's methods: Amplification with reference gene primers provided the estimates of nucleated cell counts. This table comes from immunoSEQ multiplex PCR, and its TCRdb copy is limited to in-frame clones, with some not included. V and J calls and clone size are as listed in that table; D and trimming were resolved from the DNA. The table lists roughly 110,000 clones, about 89% of them singletons, with around 4.5% in the top ten. Germline CDR1 and CDR2: LGHNA and YSLEER. The CDR3 covers 13 residues. V dropped 4 bases and J dropped 3 bases, with 9 bases sitting between them. This TCR came from a man aged 35-49 years with acute or convalescent COVID-19. Input material: peripheral blood. The rearrangement links TRBV4-3 to TRBJ1-1; possibly TRBD1 for D (5 bases). This CDR3 reads CASSPGFYTEAFF. The CDR3 DNA is TGCGCCAGCAGCCCAGGGTTTTACACTGAAGCTTTCTTT.